Included here is one TCR beta chain sequence, with context. Its antigen is undetermined. This sample is part of a study of T cell clones after liver transplantation. Overall study context: Immunosuppression withdrawal was tried within 2 years after liver transplantation in this trial. Pre-transplant mixed lymphocyte reactions yielded third-party-reactive TCRbeta sequences as comparators for graft-donor-reactive sequences. Blood was drawn pre-transplant, before withdrawal, and after full or failed withdrawal. Findings of the study overall: In a couple of subjects, few donor cells limited the measurable donor-reactive repertoire.

Assay: immunoSEQ multiplex PCR; the TCRdb copy retains only in-frame clones and omits some. The top ten clones hold approximately 2.8% of a sample with about 58,000 clones, 70% to 80% of them seen once. V lost 0 bases, J lost 8 bases, and 7 bases stayed unmatched. The CDR3 loop spans 14 amino acids. Germline CDR1 reads SGHRS; CDR2 reads YFSETQ. Sequenced here: CD4+ T cells from blood, sampled at the approximately 16-month timepoint. The chain links TRBV5-1 to TRBJ1-1; 7 nucleotides align to TRBD1. The sequence was collected from a human patient who received a liver transplant. Some T cells may originate from the graft donor. This CDR3 is CASSLGVQGTEAFF. As DNA, the CDR3 is TGCGCCAGCAGCTTGGGTGTACAGGGGACAGAAGCTTTCTTT.